The TCR beta chain described here comes from a study of OX40 agonist ivuxolimab in advanced cancers. Measured with immunoSEQ multiplex PCR; TCRdb has only the in-frame clones, and not every one. The sample lists about 140,000 clones; less than 95% were seen once. Per germline, CDR1 SGHRS and CDR2 YFSETQ. V was clipped by 4 bases and J by 6 bases, with 23 bases between them. This CDR3 contains 17 residues. This chain uses TRBV5-1 with TRBJ2-1; possible D gene TRBD2, 6 bases. Source: CD4+ or CD8+ T cells sorted from blood, taken in a trial of the OX40 agonist ivuxolimab. The receptor was derived from an adult with an advanced solid tumor such as melanoma, head and neck, liver or kidney cancer. CDR3 in amino acids: CASSIGHGGVGGNEQFF. The CDR3 DNA follows: TGCGCCAGCAGCATAGGCCACGGGGGAGTGGGTGGCAATGAGCAGTTCTTC.